The rows below give T cell receptor beta chains drawn from one sample of a study of T cell responses to AZD1222 COVID-19 vaccine. Data came from immunoSEQ multiplex PCR; TCRdb stores just in-frame clones and leaves some out. The sample includes 100,000 to 150,000 clones, about 87% seen only once; the top ten take 3.5% to 4.5%. The specimen was peripheral blood, collected on day 0 of AZD1222 vaccination. The origin of the receptors is an adult in good health. Both conserved end residues are part of each CDR3. The order of the fields is J gene, D gene, V gene, clone size, CDR3 DNA, CDR3 protein. The D gene is left open where the match is weak. Rows may omit the clone size; those that give it use once, few, many or a size class.

>TRBJ1-6|-|TRBV24-1|-
TGTGCCACCAGTGAAGGGTCCTATAATTCACCCCTCCACTTT
CATSEGSYNSPLHF
>TRBJ1-4|-|TRBV18|-
TGTGCCAGCTCACCAACTGGGGGCGCCGGAAAACTGTTTTTT
CASSPTGGAGKLFF
>TRBJ2-4|TRBD1|TRBV27|once
TGTGCCAGCAATGATGCGCAGCCTGATCACCTTCCGGGACAGGAGAACATTCAGTACTTC
CASNDAQPDHLPGQENIQYF
>TRBJ1-2|-|TRBV9|-
TGTGCCAGCAGCGTAGCAGCAGGGGCGCGGGGCTACACCTTC
CASSVAAGARGYTF
>TRBJ2-7|TRBD1|TRBV19|few
TGTGCCAGTAGTATAATGACAGGGGCGTACGAGCAGTACTTC
CASSIMTGAYEQYF
>TRBJ2-7|TRBD1|TRBV2|-
TGTGCCAGCAGTGAAATCCGGGACAGCTCCTACGAGCAGTACTTC
CASSEIRDSSYEQYF
>TRBJ2-7|-|TRBV4-3|-
TGCGCCAGCAGCCAAGATTGGACCGCGGGCCTCTACGAGCAGTACTTC
CASSQDWTAGLYEQYF
>TRBJ2-1|-|TRBV7-3|once
TGTGCCAGCAGCTTAGTGGGGGAGTCCTACAATGAGCAGTTCTTC
CASSLVGESYNEQFF
>TRBJ1-1|-|TRBV5-1|once
TGCGCCAGCAGCTTGGATGTAAACACTGAAGCTTTCTTT
CASSLDVNTEAFF
>TRBJ1-3|-|TRBV19|once
TGTGCCAGTAGTAGCACGATGGGAAACACCATATATTTT
CASSSTMGNTIYF
>TRBJ1-2|-|TRBV27|-
TGTGCCAGCAGTCCCGCCGTTGGGGGGGCTAACTATGGCTACACCTTC
CASSPAVGGANYGYTF
>TRBJ1-1|TRBD1|TRBV4-1|-
TGCGCCAGCAGCCTCGACAGGGCCGCTGAAGCTTTCTTT
CASSLDRAAEAFF
>TRBJ2-3|-|TRBV12-5|-
TGTGCTAGTGGTTTGGTACGGGACACAAAATACGAGCAGTATTTT
CASGLVRDTKYEQYF
>TRBJ1-2|-|TRBV9|-
TGTGCCAGCAGCCCCCCCCAACTTAACTATGGCTACACCTTC
CASSPPQLNYGYTF
>TRBJ2-7|-|TRBV27|-
TGTGCCAGCAGTTCCGCCTACGAGCAGTACTTC
CASSSAYEQYF
>TRBJ1-2|-|TRBV6-2/TRBV6-3|-
TGTGCCAGCAGTTACGCTAACAGGGCTGGCTACACCTTC
CASSYANRAGYTF
>TRBJ2-6|TRBD1|TRBV12-5|-
TGTGCTAGCGCAGGACAGGGGGTTCGATTTGGGGCCAACGTCCTGACTTTC
CASAGQGVRFGANVLTF
>TRBJ1-1|-|TRBV29-1|-
TGCAGCGTCACAGGTTCGGCTCTTGTGGAAGCTTTCTTT
CSVTGSALVEAFF
>TRBJ2-7|-|TRBV5-5|-
TGTGCCAGCAGCCCCGGGGGTTCCACCTACGAGCAGTACTTC
CASSPGGSTYEQYF
>TRBJ1-2|TRBD1|TRBV10-3|once
TGTGCCATCAGTTCCTCCGGGACAGGGAGGACGGATGGCTACACCTTC
CAISSSGTGRTDGYTF
>TRBJ2-6|-|TRBV27|-
TGTGCCACCTCAAGGGGAGGACAGACGTACTCTGGGGCCAACGTCCTGACTTTC
CATSRGGQTYSGANVLTF
>TRBJ1-2|-|TRBV6-5|once
TGTGCCAGCAGTCGGGGACGTGGAAACTATGGCTACACCTTC
CASSRGRGNYGYTF
>TRBJ1-6|-|TRBV4-3|-
TGCGCCAGCAGCCAAGACCCACCCTATAATTCACCCCTCCACTTT
CASSQDPPYNSPLHF
>TRBJ1-1|-|TRBV7-9|-
TGTGCCAGCAGCTCTCCGGGAGTGAACACTGAAGCTTTCTTT
CASSSPGVNTEAFF
>TRBJ2-2|TRBD1|TRBV24-1|-
TGTGCCACCAGTGTTAAGACAGGGGCCTTCACCGGGGAGCTGTTTTTT
CATSVKTGAFTGELFF
>TRBJ2-5|TRBD2|TRBV29-1|-
TGCAGCGTCGAACCGGGACTAGATAATATAGAGACCCAGTACTTC
CSVEPGLDNIETQYF
>TRBJ1-6|TRBD1|TRBV5-6|-
TGTGCCAGCAGCTGGTACAGGGGGCTCGGCTCCTATAATTCACCCCTCCACTTT
CASSWYRGLGSYNSPLHF
>TRBJ1-5|-|TRBV30|-
TGTGCCTGGAGTTCCGCGTCTGGGCTTCATCAGCCCCAGCATTTT
CAWSSASGLHQPQHF
>TRBJ1-2|TRBD1|TRBV30|-
TGTGCCTGGAGTGTATCTAACAGGGGGTATGGCTACACCTTC
CAWSVSNRGYGYTF
>TRBJ1-1|-|TRBV7-3|-
TGTGCCAGCAGCTCGGGGCCAGGAGCTTTCTTT
CASSSGPGAFF
>TRBJ2-1|TRBD1|TRBV28|-
TGTGCCAGCAGAGGAGGCGACAGGGGATACAATGAGCAGTTCTTC
CASRGGDRGYNEQFF
>TRBJ2-3|-|TRBV18|-
TGTGCCAGCTCACCACAGGGGTCAGATACGCAGTATTTT
CASSPQGSDTQYF
>TRBJ2-1|TRBD2|TRBV10-3|-
TGTGCCATCAGTGAGGAGGCTAGCGGGAGATACAATGAGCAGTTCTTC
CAISEEASGRYNEQFF
>TRBJ2-1|-|TRBV2|-
TGTGCCATTTCCGGGACATCCTCCTACAATGAGCAGTTCTTC
CAISGTSSYNEQFF
>TRBJ2-1|-|TRBV18|-
TGTGCCAGCTCACCCGGTTGGGGTCCCTTAAATGAGCAGTTCTTC
CASSPGWGPLNEQFF
>TRBJ2-3|-|TRBV4-2|-
TGTGCCAGCAGCCATCTGTCCAGCACAGATACGCAGTATTTT
CASSHLSSTDTQYF
>TRBJ2-7|TRBD1|TRBV28|few
TGTGCCAGCATTCTTCTTAAAGGGACAGGGGGGTCCGACGAGCAGTACTTC
CASILLKGTGGSDEQYF
>TRBJ1-1|-|TRBV19|-
TGTGCCAGTAGCCACCTCGGCGGGGGCAGGGAAGCTTTCTTT
CASSHLGGGREAFF
>TRBJ1-6|-|TRBV27|-
TGTGCCAGCAGTTTAACCTATAATTCACCCCTCCACTTT
CASSLTYNSPLHF
>TRBJ2-1|-|TRBV5-1|-
TGCGCCAGCAGCTCCTCCTCCTACAATGAGCAGTTCTTC
CASSSSSYNEQFF
>TRBJ2-7|-|TRBV6-5|-
TGTGCCAGCAGTTACTCGAGGAGGGGGCGAAAAGAGCAGTACTTC
CASSYSRRGRKEQYF
>TRBJ2-5|TRBD1|TRBV5-1|-
TGCGCCAGCAATCCGGGACAGGCTCAAGAGACCCAGTACTTC
CASNPGQAQETQYF
>TRBJ2-7|-|TRBV29-1|-
TGCAGCGTTGGGCCGGTCTCCTACGAGCAGTACTTC
CSVGPVSYEQYF
>TRBJ2-1|TRBD2|TRBV7-7|-
TGTGCTAGCAGCTCCATAGCGGGGGGGCTGAATGAGCAGTTCTTC
CASSSIAGGLNEQFF
>TRBJ2-7|-|TRBV7-9|many
TGTGCCAGCAGCTTAGGGTCCTACGAGCAGTACTTC
CASSLGSYEQYF
>TRBJ2-5|TRBD2|TRBV3-1/TRBV3-2|-
TGTGCCAGCACCTCGACTAGCGGGAGAGGTCAAGAGACCCAGTACTTC
CASTSTSGRGQETQYF
>TRBJ1-2|TRBD1|TRBV3-1/TRBV3-2|-
TGTGCCAGCAGCCAGGGACAGTCCGCTGGTGGCTACACCTTC
CASSQGQSAGGYTF
>TRBJ1-4|-|TRBV4-3|-
TGCGCCAGCAGCCAACAACGACTCAGCACTAATGAAAAACTGTTTTTT
CASSQQRLSTNEKLFF
>TRBJ2-3|TRBD2|TRBV2|-
TGTGCCAGCAGTCGAGAACTAGCGGGGGGCTCAGATACGCAGTATTTT
CASSRELAGGSDTQYF
>TRBJ2-1|-|TRBV28|-
TGTGCCAGCAGGAGTTCGCCGGGGAGGTCCTACAATGAGCAGTTCTTC
CASRSSPGRSYNEQFF
>TRBJ1-1|-|TRBV10-3|-
TGTGCCATCAGTGAGGCGGGACGGGGGAACACTGAAGCTTTCTTT
CAISEAGRGNTEAFF
>TRBJ2-7|TRBD1|TRBV6-6|-
TGTGCCAGCAGTTCGGGACAGGGGGCGGGGGACTACGAGCAGTACTTC
CASSSGQGAGDYEQYF
>TRBJ2-7|-|TRBV5-1|-
TGCGCCAGCAGCTCACAGGGAGAGCAGTACTTC
CASSSQGEQYF